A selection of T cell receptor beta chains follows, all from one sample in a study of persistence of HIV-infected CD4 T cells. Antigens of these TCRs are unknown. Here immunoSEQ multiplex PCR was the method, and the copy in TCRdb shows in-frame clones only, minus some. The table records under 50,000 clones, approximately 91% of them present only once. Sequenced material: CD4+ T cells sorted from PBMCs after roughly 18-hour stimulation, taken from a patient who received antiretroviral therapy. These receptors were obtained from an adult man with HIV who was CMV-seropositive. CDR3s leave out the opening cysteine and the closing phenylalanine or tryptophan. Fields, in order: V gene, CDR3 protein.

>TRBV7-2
ASSFWGGLTREQY
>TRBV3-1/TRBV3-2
ASNRAPEVHEQF
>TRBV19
ASSMRSGGAYEQY
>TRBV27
ASSPGTHPGYEQY
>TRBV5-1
ASSSQTGNNYGYT
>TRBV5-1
ASSVGTDTQY
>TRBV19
ASANGGGYEQY
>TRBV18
ASSPLDSGDYGYT
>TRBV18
ASSPTSTESPLH
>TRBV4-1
ASRGGDRSYNEQF
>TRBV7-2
ASSQGQVNGELF
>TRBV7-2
ASSERGSTDTQY
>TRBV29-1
SVPIMTTDTQY
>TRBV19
ASSIRDNSYEQY
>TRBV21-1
ASSKEKGFSNQPQH
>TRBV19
ASSSWTVYNEQF
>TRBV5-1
ASSGGGWRGGDTQY
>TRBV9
ASSKGTSGGTDTQY
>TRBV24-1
ATRGQGGSGELF